The clone carrying this T cell receptor (beta chain) was counted ten times or more. Its matching antigen is unknown. This sample was included in a study of Graves' ophthalmopathy and Graves' hyperthyroidism. Study conclusions and caveats: Blood also harbored most expanded thyroid clonotypes above 0.001 frequency.

Among the hyperthyroidism patients, all were newly diagnosed, aged 18 to 65, with under 2 months' duration. Patients with other autoimmune diseases, uncontrolled infections, pregnancy or lactation were excluded. Germline lookup yields CDR1 SEHNR and CDR2 FQNEAQ (reference sequence). The CDR3 is 15 residues long. V was clipped by 5 bases and J by 0 bases; unmatched bases: 6. RNA transcripts served as template for amplifying TCR beta CDR3 sequences. The authors performed first-round RT-PCR with HTBI primers and then a second-round multiplex PCR. One entry per CDR3 protein, called by TCRdb with MiXCR from the multiplex PCR reads. The data show over a million distinct CDR3 sequences, roughly two fifths seen once.

The sample taken for sequencing was peripheral blood or thyroid tissue (not recorded which). The chain couples TRBV7-9 to TRBJ1-2, with TRBD1 matching over 7 bases. This clonotype originated in an adult man with Graves' hyperthyroidism. CDR3 bases: TGTGCCAGCAGCCATACGGACAGGACTAACTATGGCTACACCTTC. Amino acids: CASSHTDRTNYGYTF.